Following are 18 T cell receptor beta chains from one sample sequenced in a study of spatial heterogeneity in lung cancer. Time point specified: sample taken at primary tumor resection. From tumor, nontumor lung or frozen PBMC, whole RNA was taken unsorted for sequencing. TCRdb processed the 5' RACE reads anew with MiXCR; each CDR3 protein has one entry. The table lists about 13,000 distinct CDR3 sequences, roughly 3.9% of them singletons. The input for sequencing was PBMCs, taken at surgery. The receptors derive from a male donor with early-stage non-small cell lung cancer.

This clonotype came up a few times. Because this beta chain is a stray read in a library intended to capture alpha chains, its abundance should not be given much weight. V and J are TRBV7-9 and TRBJ2-4; 15 positions agree with TRBD2. V lost 5 bases, J lost 5 bases, and 1 base stayed unmatched. In germline, CDR1 is SEHNR, CDR2 FQNEAQ (reference sequence). The CDR3 is 15 amino acids. The DNA for the CDR3 is TGTGCCAGCAGCCGGACTAGCGGGAGGGAAAACATTCAGTACTTC. It specifies CASSRTSGRENIQYF. Supplemented by reference TRBV7-9 and TRBJ2-4, the full variable domain reads DTGVSQNPRHKITKRGQNVTFRCDPISEHNRLYWYRQTLGQGPEFLTYFQNEAQLEKSRLLSDRFSAERPKGSFSTLEIQRTEQGDSAMYLCASSRTSGRENIQYFGAGTRLSVL.

For this clonotype: For a library built for alpha chains, this beta chain is a stray read; little rests on its size. The rearrangement uses TRBV29-1 and TRBJ2-2; D perhaps matches TRBD2 (5 bases). This CDR3 comprises 12 residues. With 7 bases removed from V and 6 bases from J, the gap between germline ends came to 12 bases. Germline CDR1 reads SQVTM; CDR2 reads ANQGSEA. CDR3 in DNA: TGCAGCGGTGGACTGGGAGCCGGGGAGCTGTTTTTT. This gives the protein CSGGLGAGELFF.

This clonotype was counted many times. This beta chain represents an off-target read in a library built for alpha chains; its size is of limited meaning. This chain uses TRBV29-1 with TRBJ2-3; 8 nucleotides align to TRBD2. Germline V lookup: CDR1 SQVTM, CDR2 ANQGSEA. The CDR3 is 13 amino acids. Unmatched junction bases numbered 4, after V lost 2 bases and J lost 6 bases. The CDR3 reads CSVETGRGDTQYF. CDR3 coding DNA: TGCAGCGTTGAAACCGGGAGGGGGGATACGCAGTATTTT.

This clonotype appeared many times. Within a library made for alpha chains, this beta chain is off target, and its count is uninformative. The rearrangement links TRBV7-2 to TRBJ1-1, with a possible D match to TRBD1 (5 bases). The CDR3 sequence is 14 residues long. Per the germline V gene, CDR1 is SGHTA and CDR2 is FQGNSA. Trimming shortened V by 5 bases and J by 4 bases, and 14 bases separated the two germline ends. CDR3 in amino acids: CASSLRWGGTEAFF. The CDR3 DNA reads as TGTGCCAGCAGCCTCCGGTGGGGCGGCACTGAAGCTTTCTTT.

The table lists this clonotype with many counts. This beta chain is a stray sequence in a library constructed for alpha chains; its clone size is not meaningful. V usage is TRBV12-3 or TRBV12-4 and J usage is TRBJ2-1; D is perhaps TRBD1 or TRBD2 (5 bases each). The V end was cut by 4 bases, the J end by 9 bases, with 10 bases between. The CDR3 runs to 12 residues. The CDR3 bases are TGTGCCAGCAGTTGGGGACCGCTTGAGCAGTTCTTC. Its translation: CASSWGPLEQFF.

A note on this clonotype: A much larger clone sits a single nucleotide away, making a read error possible. A library prepared for alpha chains yielded this beta chain as an off-target read; its size is of little meaning. The J gene is TRBJ2-1, the V gene TRBV7-9, with D hard to call. The V gene's germline CDR1 is SEHNR and CDR2 FQNEAQ (reference sequence). The CDR3 loop spans 13 amino acids. The DNA for the CDR3 is TGTGCCAGCAGCTCCGGCAGGCCCAATGGGCAGTTCTTC. This gives the protein CASSSGRPNGQFF.

This clonotype was seen at least ten times. This beta chain is off target for a library built for alpha chains, so its abundance means little. The genes are TRBV28 and TRBJ1-1, with D hard to call. CDR3 size: 13 residues. Trimming took 6 bases from V and 0 from J, leaving 8 bases between them. Germline V lookup: CDR1 MDHEN, CDR2 SYDVKM. The CDR3 bases are TGTGCCAGCAGATCTACCGTGAACACTGAAGCTTTCTTT. It encodes CASRSTVNTEAFF.

This clonotype was recorded at least ten times. As an off-target read in a library built for alpha chains, this beta chain has a frequency of little significance. The V and J genes are TRBV12-3 or TRBV12-4 and TRBJ2-7, with TRBD1 matching over 8 bases. Germline trimming cut 0 bases from V and 5 bases from J; bases unmatched to any gene: 9. There are 16 residues in the CDR3. The CDR3 sequence: CASSLAPGRGRDEQYF. The CDR3 nucleotides are TGTGCCAGCAGTTTAGCGCCGGGCAGGGGGCGCGACGAGCAGTACTTC.

Many counts were recorded for this clonotype. This beta chain represents an off-target read in a library built for alpha chains; its size is of limited meaning. The chain has TRBV28 and TRBJ2-1, with 8 nucleotides matching TRBD1. The CDR3 runs to 14 residues. Germline lookup yields CDR1 MDHEN and CDR2 SYDVKM. V dropped 8 bases and J dropped 7; count of bases not matched to a gene: 10. Here the CDR3 DNA reads TGTGCCAGCCAGTCAGGGGGCGCCAGGAATGAGCAGTTCTTC. Amino acid sequence: CASQSGGARNEQFF.

Note on this clonotype: For a library built for alpha chains, this beta chain is a stray read; little rests on its size. The J gene is TRBJ2-3, the V gene TRBV2, with D tentatively TRBD1 or TRBD2 (5 bases each). Trimming stripped 7 bases from V and 3 bases from J, with 14 bases between. Germline V gives CDR1 SNHLY, CDR2 FYNNEI. The CDR3 sequence is 14 residues long. CDR3 coding DNA: TGTGCCAGCACCGTGGTCAGGGAGACAGATACGCAGTATTTT. Encoded protein: CASTVVRETDTQYF. Filled out from reference TRBV2 and TRBJ2-3, the complete variable domain reads EPEVTQTPSHQVTQMGQEVILRCVPISNHLYFYWYRQILGQKVEFLVSFYNNEISEKSEIFDDQFSVERPDGSNFTLKIRSTKLEDSAMYFCASTVVRETDTQYFGPGTRLTVL.

This clonotype showed up many times. The library was prepared for alpha chains; this beta chain is a stray read, so its frequency means little. The gene calls are TRBV10-3 and TRBJ2-1, with D unresolved. The germline V gene encodes CDR1 ENHRY and CDR2 SYGVKD. The ends were cut back, 2 bases at V and 7 bases at J, with 15 bases in the middle. CDR3 length: 15 residues. The CDR3 region has the DNA TGTGCCATCAGTGAGAAGAGAGAGGCTGGGAATGAGCAGTTCTTC. Translated: CAISEKREAGNEQFF.

This clonotype was observed many times. Since the library was made to target alpha chains, this beta chain is a stray read and its abundance is not meaningful. The chain employs TRBV7-8 and TRBJ2-3; D unclear. The CDR3 is made up of 11 amino acids. The ends were cut back, 3 bases at V and 6 bases at J, with 4 bases in the middle. Germline CDR1 and CDR2: SGHVS and FQNEAQ. The CDR3 bases are TGTGCCAGCAGCTTGATGGATACGCAGTATTTT. It specifies CASSLMDTQYF.

There are many counts of this clonotype. Little can be read into the size of this beta chain, an off-target read in a library designed for alpha chains. This chain joins TRBV19 and TRBJ1-3; no clear D. This CDR3 region has 11 residues. Trimming took off 6 bases at V and 4 bases at J, with 4 bases between the two ends. Germline-derived CDR1 and CDR2 are LNHDA and SQIVND (reference sequence). This chain's CDR3 is CASSPGNTIYF. In DNA form, the CDR3 reads TGTGCCAGTAGCCCCGGAAACACCATATATTTT.

This clonotype was counted a few times. Because this beta chain is a stray read in a library intended to capture alpha chains, its abundance should not be given much weight. The chain couples TRBV7-7 to TRBJ2-5, with unresolved D. Trimming cost V 4 bases and J 0 bases, with 6 bases left between them. This CDR3 contains 13 residues. Germline assignment: CDR1 SSHAT and CDR2 FNYEAQ (reference sequence). The CDR3 region has the DNA TGTGCCAGCAGCTCGGTGTACCAAGAGACCCAGTACTTC. Translation: CASSSVYQETQYF.

In its sample, this clonotype was seen many times. This beta chain is off target for a library built for alpha chains, so its abundance means little. The chain is built from TRBV20-1 and TRBJ2-1, with 11 nucleotides matching TRBD2. CDR3 length equals 14 residues. Looked up from germline, CDR1 is DFQATT and CDR2 is SNEGSKA (reference sequence). The chain's CDR3 is CSATQTSGINEQFF. CDR3 DNA sequence: TGCAGCGCCACCCAGACTAGCGGGATCAATGAGCAGTTCTTC.

Many counts were recorded for this clonotype. This beta chain is a stray read from a library made for alpha chains; its abundance is not meaningful. The V gene is TRBV7-2, the J gene TRBJ1-1; D is uncertain. The CDR3 extends over 13 amino acids. Trimming cost V 6 bases and J 0 bases, with 8 bases left between them. Germline CDR1 is SGHTA and CDR2 is FQGNSA. CDR3 DNA sequence: TGTGCCAGCAGTTCACGGATGAACACTGAAGCTTTCTTT. This encodes CASSSRMNTEAFF.

In this sample, this clonotype turned up many times. This beta chain is an off-target read within a library intended for alpha chains, so its frequency means little. The chain joins TRBV4-3 to TRBJ2-7; D is undetermined. The CDR3 sequence is 15 residues long. Germline CDR1 and CDR2: LGHNA and YSLEER. V shed 1 base and J shed 3 bases, with 13 bases lying between them. CDR3 nucleotides: TGCGCCAGCAGCCAAGCGTACGGCGTGAACTACGAGCAGTACTTC. Protein sequence: CASSQAYGVNYEQYF.

This clonotype is labeled medium-sized. Because this beta chain is a stray read in a library intended to capture alpha chains, its abundance should not be given much weight. This chain connects TRBV20-1 to TRBJ2-7; TRBD1 aligns across 10 bases. The germline gives CDR1 DFQATT, CDR2 SNEGSKA (reference sequence). This CDR3 spans 13 amino acids. Losses at the gene ends were 2 bases for V and 7 bases for J; bases not matched to a gene: 5. For the CDR3, the DNA is TGCAGTGCTAGAAAACCGGGACAGGGGGAGCAGTACTTC. Translated: CSARKPGQGEQYF.